In its sample, the clone carrying this TCR beta chain was seen many times. Its antigen is unknown. The data stem from a study of T-cell reconstitution after alpha-beta-depleted transplantation in children. Findings and caveats of the study: Fresh T-cell production supplied most of the T-cell counts and diversity seen one year after transplant.

Unique molecular identifiers were incorporated during preparation of the TCRbeta library. TCRdb reanalysed the PCR reads using MiXCR and keeps one entry per CDR3 protein. The table has a few hundred thousand distinct CDR3 sequences, roughly 7.8% seen once. This CDR3 comprises 14 residues. Germline V gene data show CDR1 as SGHTA and CDR2 as FQGTGA. V was pared by 3 bases and J by 3 bases, with 11 bases between. This sample comprised peripheral blood, obtained 360 days after TCRalphabeta/CD19-depleted stem cell transplant. The source of this sequence is a female patient under 10 years old who had a stem cell transplant for Fanconi anemia, so the T cells may come from the graft donor. The rearrangement uses TRBV7-3 and TRBJ2-5; tentative D call: TRBD1 (6 bases). The CDR3 here is CASSLTGNKETQYF. The CDR3, as DNA: TGTGCCAGCAGCTTGACAGGAAACAAAGAGACCCAGTACTTC.